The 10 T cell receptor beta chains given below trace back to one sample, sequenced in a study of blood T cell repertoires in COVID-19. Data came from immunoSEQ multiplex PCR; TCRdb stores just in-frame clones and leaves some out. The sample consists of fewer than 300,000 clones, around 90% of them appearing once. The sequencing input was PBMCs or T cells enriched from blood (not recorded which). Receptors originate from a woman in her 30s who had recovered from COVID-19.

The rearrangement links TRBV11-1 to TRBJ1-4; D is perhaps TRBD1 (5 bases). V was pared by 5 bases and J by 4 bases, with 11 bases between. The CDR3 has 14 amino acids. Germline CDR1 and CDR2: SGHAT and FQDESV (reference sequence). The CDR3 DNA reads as TGTGCCAGCAGCCCCGACAGAGATAATGAAAAACTGTTTTTT. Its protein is CASSPDRDNEKLFF.

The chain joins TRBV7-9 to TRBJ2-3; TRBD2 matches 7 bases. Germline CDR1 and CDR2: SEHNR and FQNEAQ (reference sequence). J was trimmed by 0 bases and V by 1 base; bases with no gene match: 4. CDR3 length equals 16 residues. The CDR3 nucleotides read TGTGCCAGCAGCTTAGTAGCTAGCGGAAGCACAGATACGCAGTATTTT. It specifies CASSLVASGSTDTQYF.

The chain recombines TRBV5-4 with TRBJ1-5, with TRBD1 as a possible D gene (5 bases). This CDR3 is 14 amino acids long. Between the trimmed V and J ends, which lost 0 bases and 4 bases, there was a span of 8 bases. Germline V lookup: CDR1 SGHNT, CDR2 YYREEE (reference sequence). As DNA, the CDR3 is TGTGCCAGCAGCTTGGGTGGGGGGAATCAGCCCCAGCATTTT. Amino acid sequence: CASSLGGGNQPQHF.

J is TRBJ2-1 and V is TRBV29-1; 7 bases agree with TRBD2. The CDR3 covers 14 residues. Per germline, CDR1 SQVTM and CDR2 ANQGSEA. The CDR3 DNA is TGCAGTTCCTTGGGGGGAGGGCTCAACAATGAGCAGTTCTTC. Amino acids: CSSLGGGLNNEQFF.

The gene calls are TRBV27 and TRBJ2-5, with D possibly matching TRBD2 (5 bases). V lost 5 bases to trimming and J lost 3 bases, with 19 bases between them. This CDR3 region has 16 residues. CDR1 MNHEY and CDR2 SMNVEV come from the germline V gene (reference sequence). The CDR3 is CASSPIVWEREETQYF. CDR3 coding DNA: TGTGCCAGCAGTCCTATCGTATGGGAGAGAGAAGAGACCCAGTACTTC.

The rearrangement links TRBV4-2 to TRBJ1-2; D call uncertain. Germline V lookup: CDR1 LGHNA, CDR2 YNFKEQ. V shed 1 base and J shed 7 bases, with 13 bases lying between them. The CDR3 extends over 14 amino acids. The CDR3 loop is CASSQGTVTGGYTF. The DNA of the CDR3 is TGTGCCAGCAGCCAAGGAACGGTTACGGGTGGCTACACCTTC.

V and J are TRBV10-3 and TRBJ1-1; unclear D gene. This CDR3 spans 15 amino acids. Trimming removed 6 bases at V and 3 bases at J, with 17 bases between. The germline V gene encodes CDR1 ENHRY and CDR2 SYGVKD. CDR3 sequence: CAISPVVTEDTEAFF. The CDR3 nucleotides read TGTGCCATCAGCCCTGTCGTCACTGAGGACACTGAAGCTTTCTTT.

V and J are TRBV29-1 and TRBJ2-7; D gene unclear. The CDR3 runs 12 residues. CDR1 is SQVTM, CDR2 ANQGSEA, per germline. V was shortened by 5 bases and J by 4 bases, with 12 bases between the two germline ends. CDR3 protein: CSVSPTSYEQYF. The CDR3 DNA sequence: TGCAGCGTTTCACCCACATCTTACGAGCAGTACTTC.

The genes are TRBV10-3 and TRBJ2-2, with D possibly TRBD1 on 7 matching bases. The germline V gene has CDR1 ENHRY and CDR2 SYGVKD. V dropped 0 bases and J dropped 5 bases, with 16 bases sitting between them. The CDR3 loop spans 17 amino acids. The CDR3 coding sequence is TGTGCCATCAGTGAGTCGCGGGGACAGACGAGTACCGGGGAGCTGTTTTTT. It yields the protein CAISESRGQTSTGELFF.

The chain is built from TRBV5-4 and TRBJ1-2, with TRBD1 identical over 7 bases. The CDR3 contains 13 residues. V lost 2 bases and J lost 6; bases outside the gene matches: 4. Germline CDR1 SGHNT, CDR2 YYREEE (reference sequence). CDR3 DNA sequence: TGTGCCAGCAGCTTTACAGGGGTTAATGGCTACACCTTC. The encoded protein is CASSFTGVNGYTF.